The T cell receptor (beta chain) under discussion was sequenced for a study of blood T cell repertoires in COVID-19 (dated by TCRdb to 2019 to 2021). A note on the overall study: Collaborator samples came from the United States, Italy and Spain and covered acute and convalescent phases of COVID-19. The samples were drawn from the first 160 participants of the ongoing ImmuneRACE study and from 1,254 subjects provided by 6 global collaborators. Sample metadata almost always included a de-identified subject ID, COVID-19 status, age in years and sex. Deeply sampled blood TCRbeta repertoires from subjects exposed to, actively infected with, or recovered from COVID-19 were included in the dataset. The repertoires were made available in a free public database intended to serve as a resource for research on the immune response to SARS-CoV-2. The prospective study material was composed of cDNA or gDNA derived from T cells, B-cell-depleted T cells, or PBMCs. Where HLA class I and class II types were available, the types were taken from metadata supplied by the sample provider, not from assay-based typing. Study-wide conclusions, independent of this receptor: Clinical and demographic metadata were provided uncurated, with the amount varying by source and participant.

Whole blood was collected in K2EDTA tubes by collaborating institutions according to the institutions' own protocols. Collaborator samples were shipped for TCRbeta analysis as frozen whole blood, isolated PBMCs, or DNA extracted from either sample type. A note on this clone: Its recognized antigen is unknown. Base quality data are lacking; no much larger clone is found one base away.

The immunoSEQ Assay, a bias-controlled multiplex PCR, was used to amplify TCRbeta CDR3 regions from genomic DNA. The study's own analysis went as follows. The number of nucleated cells in each sample was estimated from the amplification of reference gene primers within the assay. To quantify the absolute abundance of each unique TCRbeta CDR3 rearrangement, sequence reads were collapsed and filtered. For each sample, productive Simpson clonality was calculated as the square root of Simpson's diversity index over productive rearrangements. In TCRdb, the immuneACCESS table is reduced to in-frame sequences with V and J assigned. These tables do not hold every clone; where another copy was compared, an unresolved V gene accounts for under half, and the others remain unexplained. That table is the source of V, J and clone size, and D and trimming were worked out from the DNA. This sample is represented by 150,000 to 200,000 clones; 60% to 85% of them were singletons. The ten largest clones represent 17% of the sample.

The sequence came from a man aged 55-75 years with active or convalescent COVID-19. Material for sequencing was peripheral blood.

The nucleotide sequence is TGTGCCAGCAGCATCGGGACTAGCGGGAGTGATACGCAGTATTTT. The resulting protein is CASSIGTSGSDTQYF. The chain employs TRBV9 and TRBJ2-3; TRBD2 agrees with 14 junctional bases. The CDR3 has 15 amino acids, counting the end cysteine and phenylalanine. The DNA shown is the 45-base CDR3, in frame from base 1. Trimming accounts for 4 bases at V and 6 bases at J, while the number of junction bases matched to no gene is 4. The germline V gene yields SGDLS for CDR1 and YYNGEE for CDR2.